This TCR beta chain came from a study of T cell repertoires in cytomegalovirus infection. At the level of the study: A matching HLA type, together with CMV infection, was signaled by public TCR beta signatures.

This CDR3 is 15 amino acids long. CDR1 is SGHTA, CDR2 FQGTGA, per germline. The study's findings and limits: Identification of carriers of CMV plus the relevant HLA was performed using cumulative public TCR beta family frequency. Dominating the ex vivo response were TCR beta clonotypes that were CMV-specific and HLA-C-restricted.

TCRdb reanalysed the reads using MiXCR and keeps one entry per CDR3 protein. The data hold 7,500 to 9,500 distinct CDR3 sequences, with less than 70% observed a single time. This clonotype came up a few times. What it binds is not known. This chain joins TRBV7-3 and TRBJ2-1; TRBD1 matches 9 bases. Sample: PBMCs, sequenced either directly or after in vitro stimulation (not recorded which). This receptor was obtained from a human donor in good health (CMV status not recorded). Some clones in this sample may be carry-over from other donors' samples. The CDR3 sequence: CARRIGTGIYNEQFF. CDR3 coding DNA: TGTGCAAGACGCATTGGGACAGGGATTTACAATGAGCAGTTCTTC.